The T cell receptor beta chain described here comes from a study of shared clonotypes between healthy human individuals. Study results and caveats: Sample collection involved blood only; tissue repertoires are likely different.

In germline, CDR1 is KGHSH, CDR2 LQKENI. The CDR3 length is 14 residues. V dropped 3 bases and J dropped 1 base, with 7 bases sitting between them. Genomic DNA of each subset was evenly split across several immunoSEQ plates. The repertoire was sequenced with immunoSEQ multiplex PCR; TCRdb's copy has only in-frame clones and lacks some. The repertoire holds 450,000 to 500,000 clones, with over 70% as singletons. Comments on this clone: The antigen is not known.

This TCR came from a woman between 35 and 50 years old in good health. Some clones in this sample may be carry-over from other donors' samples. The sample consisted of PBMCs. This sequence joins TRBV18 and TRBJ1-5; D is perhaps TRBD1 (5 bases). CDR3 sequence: CASSPGESNQPQHF. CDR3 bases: TGTGCCAGCTCACCGGGGGAGAGCAATCAGCCCCAGCATTTT.